These 15 T cell receptor beta chains share one sample of origin, sequenced in a study of human T cells and chemical hapten exposure. This sample's time point: patch test 3, about 24 weeks after DPC sensitization. Noted treatment: therapeutic diphenylcyclopropenone sensitization with weekly scalp DPC. TCRdb recomputed calls from the RACE reads with MiXCR, one row per CDR3 protein. This table has around 110,000 distinct CDR3 sequences, around 10% appearing once. The sequences come from whole blood, collected in connection with sensitization to the hapten diphenylcyclopropenone (DPC). All receptors derive from a woman aged 45-65 years with alopecia areata. Some clones in this sample may be carry-over from other donors' samples.

This clonotype came up a few times. The V and J genes are TRBV29-1 and TRBJ1-5, with D uncertain. The germline V gene encodes CDR1 SQVTM and CDR2 ANQGSEA. V lost 7 bases and J lost 0, with 13 bases in between. The CDR3 spans 14 residues. The CDR3 loop is CSACPGPSNQPQHF. In nucleotides, the CDR3 is TGCAGCGCTTGCCCCGGGCCTAGCAATCAGCCCCAGCATTTT. Using reference TRBV29-1 and TRBJ1-5 for the parts outside the CDR3, the full variable domain is SAVISQKPSRDICQRGTSLTIQCQVDSQVTMMFWYRQQPGQSLTLIATANQGSEATYESGFVIDKFPISRPNLTFSTLTVSNMSPEDSSIYLCSACPGPSNQPQHFGDGTRLSIL.

The CDR3 sequence is CASSQASGRGSNEQFF. DNA for the CDR3: TGTGCCAGCAGCCAGGCTAGCGGGAGAGGGTCCAATGAGCAGTTCTTC. V usage is TRBV14 and J usage is TRBJ2-1, with TRBD2 identical over 10 bases. Germline lookup yields CDR1 SGHDN and CDR2 FVKESK. CDR3 length: 16 amino acids. V lost 3 bases, J lost 6 bases, and 8 bases stayed unmatched. The variable domain in full, completed from reference TRBV14 and TRBJ2-1, reads EAGVTQFPSHSVIEKGQTVTLRCDPISGHDNLYWYRRVMGKEIKFLLHFVKESKQDESGMPNNRFLAERTGGTYSTLKVQPAELEDSGVYFCASSQASGRGSNEQFFGPGTRLTVL.

V gene TRBV9 combines with J gene TRBJ2-3; tentative D call: TRBD2 (5 bases). CDR1 and CDR2 from the germline V gene are SGDLS and YYNGEE. The CDR3 length is 15 residues. Between the trimmed V and J ends, which lost 4 bases and 4 bases, there was a span of 16 bases. This chain's CDR3 is CASSSFAGGADTQYF. The CDR3 nucleotides are TGTGCCAGCAGCTCCTTTGCGGGCGGTGCAGATACGCAGTATTTT.

In this sample, this clonotype turned up a few times. This sequence joins TRBV6-1 and TRBJ1-1; 8 nucleotides match TRBD1. The CDR3 has 14 amino acids. CDR1 MNHNS and CDR2 SASEGT come from the germline V gene. J was trimmed by 5 bases and V by 3 bases; bases with no gene match: 5. Here the CDR3 DNA reads TGTGCCAGCAGTGACCAGGGGGCATCGACTGAAGCTTTCTTT. It specifies CASSDQGASTEAFF.

J is TRBJ2-1 and V is TRBV6-2 or TRBV6-3, with D possibly matching TRBD2 (5 bases). This CDR3 is 15 amino acids long. The ends were cut back, 2 bases at V and 0 bases at J, with 8 bases in the middle. The germline V gene encodes CDR1 MNHEY and CDR2 SVGEGT. The DNA of the CDR3 is TGTGCCAGCAGTTACAGAGGGAGCTCCTACAATGAGCAGTTCTTC. It encodes CASSYRGSSYNEQFF.

The chain has TRBV12-3 or TRBV12-4 and TRBJ2-1; 11 bases are a match to TRBD2. V gave up 5 bases and J gave up 0 bases; unmatched junction bases: 6. The CDR3 is 17 residues long. CDR3 sequence reads: CASSPTLAGGSYNEQFF. Here the CDR3 DNA reads TGTGCCAGCAGTCCCACCCTAGCGGGAGGCTCCTACAATGAGCAGTTCTTC.

Comment on this clonotype: This may come from a read error, since a much larger clone is one base off. The rearrangement uses TRBV7-9 and TRBJ2-3; 8 nucleotides match TRBD2. Germline V gene lookup returns CDR1 SEHNR and CDR2 FQNEAQ (reference sequence). The CDR3 is 14 residues long. Written as DNA, the CDR3 is TGTGCCAGCAGCTTAGGGACTAGCATAGATACGCAGTATTTT. This codes for CASSLGTSIDTQYF.

This rearrangement joins TRBV6-6 to TRBJ1-5; 9 nucleotides line up with TRBD1. The CDR3 is 17 amino acids. CDR1 is MNHNY and CDR2 is SVGAGI in the germline V gene (reference sequence). Trimming took 2 bases from V and 6 from J; bases not matched to a gene: 11. The CDR3 nucleotides are TGTGCCAGCAGTTACCCTCCAACAGGGGGCTGTCCTCAGCCCCAGCATTTT. This codes for CASSYPPTGGCPQPQHF.

This clonotype was seen only a few times. The rearrangement links TRBV6-5 to TRBJ2-3; TRBD1 matches 7 bases. Germline V gene lookup returns CDR1 MNHEY and CDR2 SVGAGI. V lost 2 bases and J lost 0; bases outside the gene matches: 2. This CDR3 has 15 amino acids. The CDR3 spells CASSYTGESTDTQYF. CDR3 nucleotides: TGTGCCAGCAGTTACACAGGGGAGAGCACAGATACGCAGTATTTT.

This clonotype occurred a few times. The chain joins TRBV28 to TRBJ1-2; 11 bases agree with TRBD1. The CDR3 is 15 amino acids. With 4 bases clipped from V and 8 bases from J, the junction kept 9 bases outside the gene matches. Germline CDR1 reads MDHEN; CDR2 reads SYDVKM. The CDR3 DNA follows: TGTGCCAGCAGTTCCGGGACAGGGGGTTTAGGGGGCTACACCTTC. It encodes CASSSGTGGLGGYTF.

This chain connects TRBV3-1 to TRBJ2-7; D unresolved. The V and J ends lost 0 bases and 2 bases respectively, with 11 bases between them. The CDR3 sequence is 15 residues long. Germline CDR1 is LGHDT and CDR2 is YNNKEL (reference sequence). The CDR3, as DNA: TGTGCCAGCAGCCAAGATGAAACAAGCGCCTACGAGCAGTACTTC. This translates into CASSQDETSAYEQYF.

In its sample, this clonotype was seen a few times. The chain has TRBV29-1 and TRBJ2-1, with TRBD1 identical over 9 bases. The V segment lost 5 bases and the J segment 7 bases; nucleotides outside the gene matches: 6. The CDR3 contains 13 residues. The germline CDR1 and CDR2 sequences are SQVTM and ANQGSEA. The CDR3 DNA follows: TGCAGCGTTAACAGGGGGCGCAGGAATGAGCAGTTCTTC. Translation: CSVNRGRRNEQFF.

The sample holds a few counts of this clonotype. The chain combines TRBV7-2 with TRBJ2-3; possibly TRBD2 for D (6 bases). The CDR3 has 14 amino acids. Looked up from germline, CDR1 is SGHTA and CDR2 is FQGNSA. V shed 5 bases and J shed 8 bases, with 17 bases lying between them. The CDR3: CASSPGLLPGTQYF. In DNA, the CDR3 is TGTGCCAGCAGCCCGGGACTTCTCCCCGGTACGCAGTATTTT.

This clonotype was seen a few times. V is TRBV5-1 and J is TRBJ2-5; the D gene is possibly TRBD2 (5 bases). This CDR3 contains 14 residues. Trimming took off 7 bases at V and 4 bases at J, with 17 bases between the two ends. Germline V gene sequence: CDR1 SGHRS, CDR2 YFSETQ. This chain's CDR3 is CASHGDRAGETQYF. For the CDR3, the DNA is TGCGCCAGCCATGGAGACCGGGCGGGAGAGACCCAGTACTTC.

This clonotype was counted between two and nine times. The genes are TRBV4-3 and TRBJ2-7; 11 bases map to TRBD1. With V trimmed by 1 base and J by 9 bases, 2 bases remained unmatched. This CDR3 has 13 residues. Germline CDR1 reads LGHNA; CDR2 reads YSLEER. This CDR3 is CASSQGTGGVQYF. The CDR3 nucleotides are TGCGCCAGCAGCCAAGGGACAGGGGGCGTGCAGTACTTC.